The 13 T cell receptor beta chains given below trace back to one sample, sequenced in a study of blood T cells in healthy people across ages. A second PCR, run for about 6 to 11 cycles, used a sample-barcoded 5' primer plus a J-beta primer mix. TCRdb recomputed calls from the 5' RACE reads with MiXCR, one row per CDR3 protein. The data contain 1.5 million to 2 million distinct CDR3 sequences, about 31% of them singletons. Sequences were obtained from blood. Every receptor here comes from a woman aged 30 to 39 in good health.

CDR3 sequence: CASKQGYYEQYF. The CDR3 coding sequence is TGCGCCTCCAAACAGGGTTACTACGAGCAGTACTTC. The chain uses TRBV23-1 and TRBJ2-7; the D gene is possibly TRBD1 (6 bases). TRBV23-1 is identified as an open reading frame with a role that is uncertain. Deletions cut 11 bases from V and 3 bases from J, with 14 bases between. The CDR3 sequence is 12 residues long.

This clonotype turned up a few times. The CDR3 DNA sequence: TGTGCCAGCAGTTTTCCCCGGACGGACAGCTCCTACGAGCAGTACTTC. Residues: CASSFPRTDSSYEQYF. V and J are TRBV28 and TRBJ2-7, with a weak D call TRBD1 (6 bases). This CDR3 has 16 residues. CDR1 and CDR2 (germline): MDHEN, SYDVKM. V shed 3 bases and J shed 0 bases, with 15 bases lying between them. The variable domain in full, completed from reference TRBV28 and TRBJ2-7, reads DVKVTQSSRYLVKRTGEKVFLECVQDMDHENMFWYRQDPGLGLRLIYFSYDVKMKEKGDIPEGYSVSREKKERFSLILESASTNQTSMYLCASSFPRTDSSYEQYFGPGTRLTVT.

This clonotype was counted only a few times. V usage is TRBV5-1 and J usage is TRBJ2-2; perhaps TRBD1 as D (5 bases). V lost 5 bases, J lost 1 base, and 9 bases lay in between. The CDR3 has 14 amino acids. Germline V lookup: CDR1 SGHRS, CDR2 YFSETQ. The CDR3 loop is CASSFDRNTGELFF. As DNA, the CDR3 is TGCGCCAGCAGTTTTGACAGGAACACCGGGGAGCTGTTTTTT.

The chain uses TRBV18 and TRBJ1-6; D is unclear. V was shortened by 2 bases and J by 5 bases, with 13 bases between the two germline ends. Germline-derived CDR1 and CDR2 are KGHSH and LQKENI. The CDR3 extends over 16 amino acids. The chain's CDR3 is CASSPFQAINNSPLHF. The CDR3 nucleotides are TGTGCCAGCTCACCATTTCAGGCGATCAATAATTCACCCCTCCACTTT. Combining the CDR3 with reference TRBV18 and TRBJ1-6 gives the whole variable domain NAGVMQNPRHLVRRRGQEARLRCSPMKGHSHVYWYRQLPEEGLKFMVYLQKENIIDESGMPKERFSAEFPKEGPSILRIQQVVRGDSAAYFCASSPFQAINNSPLHFGNGTRLTVT.

The chain combines TRBV15 with TRBJ2-1; possibly TRBD2 for D (6 bases). This CDR3 comprises 13 residues. V was trimmed by 1 base and J by 7 bases, leaving 8 bases between them. Germline V gene lookup returns CDR1 LNHNV and CDR2 YYDKDF (reference sequence). As DNA, the CDR3 is TGTGCCACCAGCAGAGGGGGGGAGAATGAGCAGTTCTTC. This codes for CATSRGGENEQFF.

The chain employs TRBV28 and TRBJ2-3; 7 bases map to TRBD2. This CDR3 is 17 amino acids long. CDR1 and CDR2 (germline): MDHEN, SYDVKM. J was trimmed by 0 bases and V by 4 bases; bases with no gene match: 10. The CDR3 DNA reads as TGTGCCAGCAGTTCCAAGACTAGCTGGATTAGCACAGATACGCAGTATTTT. Protein sequence: CASSSKTSWISTDTQYF.

This clonotype turned up a few times. V and J are TRBV6-1 and TRBJ2-5; 9 positions match TRBD1. The germline CDR1 and CDR2 sequences are MNHNS and SASEGT. The CDR3 runs 13 residues. The V and J ends lost 6 bases and 7 bases, in that order; junction bases with no gene match: 6. The chain's CDR3 is CASSRTGVGTQYF. CDR3 sequence (DNA): TGTGCCAGCAGCCGGACAGGGGTAGGGACCCAGTACTTC.

This clonotype showed up many times. The V call is TRBV20-1, the J call TRBJ2-7; 14 bases match TRBD2. V shed 3 bases and J 4 bases; nucleotides not matched to a gene: 8. There are 16 residues in the CDR3. Germline V gene data show CDR1 as DFQATT and CDR2 as SNEGSKA (reference sequence). The DNA for the CDR3 is TGCAGTGCTAGGAATTCCGGGACTAGCGGGAGTTACGAGCAGTACTTC. Residues: CSARNSGTSGSYEQYF.

The chain combines TRBV20-1 with TRBJ2-7; TRBD2 is a possible D gene (7 bases). Trimming cost V 0 bases and J 5 bases, with 23 bases left between them. The length of the CDR3 is 17 residues. Germline-derived CDR1 and CDR2 are DFQATT and SNEGSKA (reference sequence). In nucleotides, the CDR3 is TGCAGTGCTAGAGATGCGCCATACGGGGGGCTTTGGGACGAGCAGTACTTC. It translates to CSARDAPYGGLWDEQYF.

Only a few counts were recorded for this clonotype. This chain connects TRBV3-1 to TRBJ1-1; D uncertain. Germline V gene sequence: CDR1 LGHDT, CDR2 YNNKEL (reference sequence). Trimming cost V 0 bases and J 12 bases, with 17 bases left between them. CDR3 length equals 14 residues. CDR3 loop: CASSQDGGRRKTFF. The DNA for the CDR3 is TGTGCCAGCAGCCAAGATGGCGGCAGGAGAAAGACTTTCTTT.

The V call is TRBV5-1, the J call TRBJ1-2, with 7 nucleotides matching TRBD1. The CDR3 sequence is 13 residues long. The germline gives CDR1 SGHRS, CDR2 YFSETQ. V was pared by 4 bases and J by 6 bases, with 6 bases of the junction left unmatched. The CDR3 coding sequence is TGCGCCAGCAGCGCGACAGGGTCCGATGGCTACACCTTC. Its protein is CASSATGSDGYTF.

Concerning this clonotype: Its ends do not fully match the called genes, so a read error is possible. The chain uses TRBV7-9 and TRBJ2-5; TRBD1 matches 7 bases. There are 15 residues in the CDR3. In germline, CDR1 is SEHNR, CDR2 FQNEAQ (reference sequence). CDR3 loop: CASSSRQGQQETRYF. For the CDR3, the DNA is TGTGCCAGCAGCTCGCGACAGGGTCAACAAGAGACCCGGTACTTC. The whole variable domain, remainder taken from reference TRBV7-9 and TRBJ2-5, is DTGVSQNPRHKITKRGQNVTFRCDPISEHNRLYWYRQTLGQGPEFLTYFQNEAQLEKSRLLSDRFSAERPKGSFSTLEIQRTEQGDSAMYLCASSSRQGQQETRYFGPGTRLLVL.

This clonotype showed up many times. The chain has TRBV6-6 and TRBJ2-7; 8 nucleotides align to TRBD2. Germline V gene sequence: CDR1 MNHNY, CDR2 SVGAGI (reference sequence). The CDR3 runs 16 residues. The J segment lost 7 bases and the V segment lost 2 bases, leaving 13 bases of the junction unmatched. The CDR3 sequence is CASSYTPSGGQNEQYF. The DNA of the CDR3 is TGTGCCAGCAGTTACACCCCGTCGGGAGGGCAGAATGAGCAGTACTTC.